This entry is about one T cell receptor (beta chain). Its matching antigen is unknown. These data come from a study of cytomegalovirus exposure and HLA in healthy donors. The CDR3 spans 14 residues. Germline CDR1 and CDR2: MNHNY and SVGAGI (reference sequence). The ends were cut back, 4 bases at V and 0 bases at J, with 6 bases in the middle. The PCR was carried out with 60 Vbeta primers and 13 Jbeta primers. Repertoires were generated with immunoSEQ multiplex PCR, while TCRdb's copy carries only in-frame clones and drops some. The profile covers about 90,000 clones, with 70% to 90% appearing a single time and roughly 2.3% taken by the ten largest. General observations from the study: Among TCR sequences, most were rare, though some public TCRs appeared in many donors.

The receptor was derived from a man aged 18 to 30 in good health and CMV-seronegative. The chain couples TRBV6-6 to TRBJ2-2, with D hard to call. The sequenced sample consisted of PBMCs. Here the CDR3 reads CASSSTANTGELFF. CDR3 in DNA: TGTGCCAGCAGTTCTACTGCGAACACCGGGGAGCTGTTTTTT.